A single T cell receptor (beta chain) is shown here with its context. Its specificity is not known. Sequenced by immunoSEQ multiplex PCR; TCRdb stores in-frame clones only, minus some. The data show about 2.3 million clones, about 90% seen once. The record originates from a study of shared clonotypes between healthy human individuals. In the study overall: Sampling drew on donors who were a couple of women and a few men aged 18 to 49. Broader study findings: Naive CD4 clonotypes overlapped across several donors at about 5%. Relative to clonotypes present in all four donors, those not shared had lower generation probabilities. Naive subsets generally had larger estimated richness than memory subsets.

The CDR3 spans 14 residues. Germline CDR1 reads SGHRS; CDR2 reads YFSETQ. V and J are TRBV5-1 and TRBJ2-5, with a weak D call TRBD2 (5 bases). Near its end, the DNA agrees better with TRBJ2-7, so the J call may be wrong. Sequencing was done on a sample of naive CD4+ T cells from PBMCs. The subset denotes: CD45RA+ positively selected. The TCR was taken from a man aged 18-30 years in good health. Some clones in this sample may be carry-over from other donors' samples. CDR3 in amino acids: CASSFDGNSYEQYF. Written as DNA, the CDR3 is TGCGCCAGCAGCTTCGACGGGAACTCCTACGAGCAGTACTTC.